This T cell receptor beta chain was captured in a study of OX40 agonist ivuxolimab in advanced cancers. Looking at the study overall: Checkpoint inhibitors had been given previously to around 38% of patients. General study points: Some patients without response likewise showed low normalized clonal expansion.

Only in-frame clones appear in the TCRdb table, and some are missing; sequencing was by immunoSEQ multiplex PCR. Of 55,000 to 65,000 clones detected, about 86% appear once; the ten largest clones hold around 0.99%. As to this clone: The target antigen is unknown.

The germline V gene has CDR1 SQVTM and CDR2 ANQGSEA. V lost 5 bases and J 0 bases, leaving 15 bases between the germline ends. CDR3 size: 15 residues. The TCR was taken from an adult with an advanced solid tumor such as melanoma, head and neck, liver or kidney cancer. The V call is TRBV29-1, the J call TRBJ2-3, with D perhaps being TRBD1 or TRBD2 (5 bases each). The sequencing used CD4+ or CD8+ T cells sorted from blood, collected in a trial of the OX40 agonist ivuxolimab. The CDR3 loop reads CSVCLGDGSTDTQYF. CDR3 DNA: TGCAGCGTTTGCCTCGGGGACGGAAGCACAGATACGCAGTATTTT.